This is a list of T cell receptor beta chains from one sample in a study of blood T cell repertoires in COVID-19. Clones were read by immunoSEQ multiplex PCR, and TCRdb kept only the in-frame ones, dropping some. The sample holds 250,000 to 350,000 clones; about 83% are singletons and the top ten take 6%. Material for sequencing was PBMCs or T cells enriched from blood (not recorded which). These receptor sequences come from a woman aged 40 to 49 who had recovered from COVID-19. Both conserved end residues are part of each CDR3. D genes are given only for firm matches. Not all rows give a size; the values are once, few, many and, for expanded clones, a class.

>TRBJ2-1|TRBV7-8|17|TRBD2|once
TGTGCCAGCAGCTTCCAAGGGCGGGAGGGGTCCTACAATGAGCAGTTCTTC
CASSFQGREGSYNEQFF
>TRBJ2-1|TRBV20-1|11|NA|once
TGCAGTGCTAGTAATAACAATGAGCAGTTCTTC
CSASNNNEQFF
>TRBJ1-3|TRBV30|13|NA|few
TGTGCCTGGAGTACGGGGGATCGAAACACCATATATTTT
CAWSTGDRNTIYF
>TRBJ1-2|TRBV29-1|12|TRBD1|NA
TGCAGCGTTGACAGGGGGCCGTCTGGCTACACCTTC
CSVDRGPSGYTF
>TRBJ2-5|TRBV24-1|17|TRBD2|NA
TGTGCCACCAGTGCTCCTAGCGGGAGGGCCGGTGGAGAGACCCAGTACTTC
CATSAPSGRAGGETQYF
>TRBJ1-5|TRBV7-2|14|NA|NA
TGTGCCAGCAGCGAGGGACATAGCAATCAGCCCCAGCATTTT
CASSEGHSNQPQHF
>TRBJ2-5|TRBV6-1|17|TRBD2|NA
TGTGCCAGCAGTGCTGGCGCCGGACTAGCGGGAGTAGAGACCCAGTACTTC
CASSAGAGLAGVETQYF
>TRBJ2-3|TRBV2|15|NA|NA
TGTGCCAGCACGCCGGACGGGATCTCCACAGATACGCAGTATTTT
CASTPDGISTDTQYF
>TRBJ2-5|TRBV7-6|18|TRBD2|NA
TGTGCCAGCAGCTTAGCGTACGGGGGGTCCATGTACCAAGAGACCCAGTACTTC
CASSLAYGGSMYQETQYF
>TRBJ2-5|TRBV29-1|13|TRBD2|NA
TGCAGCGTCGCCCTCGGGGGGGGAGAGACCCAGTACTTC
CSVALGGGETQYF
>TRBJ1-3|TRBV7-8|14|NA|NA
TGTGCCAGCAGCTTAGTCGTTTCTGGAAACACCATATATTTT
CASSLVVSGNTIYF
>TRBJ2-1|TRBV19|16|TRBD1|NA
TGTGCCAGTAGTCTGGAGGGGACAGGAATCTACAATGAGCAGTTCTTC
CASSLEGTGIYNEQFF
>TRBJ2-1|TRBV4-2|16|TRBD2|NA
TGTGCCAGCAGCCTTGGGGCGGGAGGGTTTTACAATGAGCAGTTCTTC
CASSLGAGGFYNEQFF
>TRBJ2-3|TRBV7-2|16|NA|NA
TGTGCCAGCAGCCCGACCGGCACAGCCAGCACAGATACGCAGTATTTT
CASSPTGTASTDTQYF
>TRBJ1-4|TRBV6-5|13|TRBD1|NA
TGTGCCAGCGGGAGACAGGGTTGGGAAAAACTGTTTTTT
CASGRQGWEKLFF
>TRBJ2-7|TRBV11-2|14|NA|NA
TGTGCCAGCAGCTTAGATGGCAGCTCCTACGAGCAGTACTTC
CASSLDGSSYEQYF
>TRBJ2-7|TRBV7-8|16|NA|NA
TGTGCCAGCAGCTTACGAGGGGGGGCTCGCAGCATCGAGCAGTACTTC
CASSLRGGARSIEQYF
>TRBJ1-5|TRBV6-4|13|NA|NA
TGTGCCAGCAGTGAGGAGCTCGGTCAGCCCCAGCATTTT
CASSEELGQPQHF
>TRBJ2-2|TRBV5-1|17|NA|NA
TGCGCCAGCAGCACCGGACGAGGGCAGTGGAACACCGGGGAGCTGTTTTTT
CASSTGRGQWNTGELFF